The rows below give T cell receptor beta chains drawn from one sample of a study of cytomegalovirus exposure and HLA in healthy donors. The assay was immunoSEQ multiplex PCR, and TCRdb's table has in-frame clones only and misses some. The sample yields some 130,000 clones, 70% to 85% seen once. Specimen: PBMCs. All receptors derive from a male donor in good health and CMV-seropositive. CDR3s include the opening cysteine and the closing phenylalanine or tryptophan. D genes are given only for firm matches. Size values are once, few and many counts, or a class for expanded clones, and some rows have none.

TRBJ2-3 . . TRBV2 TGTGCCAGCAGTGTACAAACAGGGTGGGCAGATACGCAGTATTTT CASSVQTGWADTQYF
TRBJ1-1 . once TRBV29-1 TGCAGCGTTGAAGATCAAAGGGAGTGGAACACTGAAGCTTTCTTT CSVEDQREWNTEAFF
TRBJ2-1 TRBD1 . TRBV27 TGTGCCAGCAGTTTACTCACCGGGACAGGTGTGCACAATGAGCAGTTCTTC CASSLLTGTGVHNEQFF
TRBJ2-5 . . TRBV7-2 TGTGCCAGCAGCCCAATGCGGGAGACCCAGTACTTC CASSPMRETQYF
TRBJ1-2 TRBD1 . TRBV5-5 TGTGCCAGCAGCTTAAGTGCGACAGGGATAGATGGCTACACCTTC CASSLSATGIDGYTF
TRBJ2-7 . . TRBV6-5 TGTGCCAGCAGTTACTCGAGTCCGGGGAACTACGAGCAGTACTTC CASSYSSPGNYEQYF
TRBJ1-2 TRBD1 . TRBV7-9 TGTGCCACCCACTCGGACAGGGGGAGGTCTAACTATGGCTACACCTTC CATHSDRGRSNYGYTF
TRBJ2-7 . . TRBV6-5 TGTGCCAGCAGTTACTCCGGGGAGTCCTACGAGCAGTACTTC CASSYSGESYEQYF
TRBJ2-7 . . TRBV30 TGTGCCTGGAGTAACAGTAATTACGAGCAGTACTTC CAWSNSNYEQYF
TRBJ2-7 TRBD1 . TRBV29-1 TGCAGCGTCCCCGGGACAGGGTCCTACGAGCAGTACTTC CSVPGTGSYEQYF
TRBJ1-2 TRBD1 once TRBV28 TGTGCCAGCAGTTCGACAGGGGACTATGGCTACACCTTC CASSSTGDYGYTF
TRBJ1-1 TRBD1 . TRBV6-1 TGTGCCAGCAGGCCCACAGGGGTGAGGAACACTGAAGCTTTCTTT CASRPTGVRNTEAFF
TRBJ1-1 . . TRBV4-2 TGTGCCAGCAGCCAAGATTTAGGGGCAGTACGCCGAACTAGGGGGACTGAAGCTTTCTTT CASSQDLGAVRRTRGTEAFF
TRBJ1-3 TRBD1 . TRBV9 TGTGCCAGCAGCGTAGATAGACAGGGAAAGCGAAACACCATATATTTT CASSVDRQGKRNTIYF
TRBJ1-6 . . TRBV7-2 TGTGCCAGCAGCTTACACCCTAATAATTCACCCCTCCACTTT CASSLHPNNSPLHF
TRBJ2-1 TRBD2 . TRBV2 TGTGCCAGCATCGGACTAGCGGGAAGGGATGAGCAGTTCTTC CASIGLAGRDEQFF
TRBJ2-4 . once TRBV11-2 TGTGCCAGCAGCGGGGGGGCTGGGAACAGTCAGTACTTC CASSGGAGNSQYF
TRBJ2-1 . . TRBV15 TGTGCCACCCAGGGAAGCTCCTACAATGAGCAGTTCTTC CATQGSSYNEQFF
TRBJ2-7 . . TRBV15 TGTGCCACCAGAGACCGGACAGAGCCCCGCGAGCAGTACTTC CATRDRTEPREQYF
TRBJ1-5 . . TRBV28 TGTGCCAGCAGTTCTATGGAACAGCGGAATCAGCCCCAGCATTTT CASSSMEQRNQPQHF
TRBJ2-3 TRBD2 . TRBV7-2 TGTGCCAGCAGCCCCTTCTCACGGGCGGGGGGGCCAGGAGATACGCAGTATTTT CASSPFSRAGGPGDTQYF
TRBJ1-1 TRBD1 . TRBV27 TGTGCCAGCAGTTTAGGACAGGGGATGGTCTCTTTCTTT CASSLGQGMVSFF
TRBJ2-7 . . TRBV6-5 TGTGCCAGCAGTTACGCAGAGGGCCAAACCGAGCAGTACTTC CASSYAEGQTEQYF
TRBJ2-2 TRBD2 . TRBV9 TGTGCCAGCAGCGCCCGGGAGGGCGGAACCGGGGAGCTGTTTTTT CASSAREGGTGELFF